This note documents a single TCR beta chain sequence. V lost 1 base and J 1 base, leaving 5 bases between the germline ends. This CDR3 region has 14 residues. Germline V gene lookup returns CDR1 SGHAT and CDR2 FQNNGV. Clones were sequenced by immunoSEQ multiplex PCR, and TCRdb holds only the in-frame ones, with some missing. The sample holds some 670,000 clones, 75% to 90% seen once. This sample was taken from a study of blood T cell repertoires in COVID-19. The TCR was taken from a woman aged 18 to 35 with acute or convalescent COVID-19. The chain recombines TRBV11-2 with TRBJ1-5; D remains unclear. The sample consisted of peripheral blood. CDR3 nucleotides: TGTGCCAGCAGCTTAGGCGGCAGCAATCAGCCCCAGCATTTT. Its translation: CASSLGGSNQPQHF. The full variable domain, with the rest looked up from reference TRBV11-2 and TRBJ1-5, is EAGVAQSPRYKIIEKRQSVAFWCNPISGHATLYWYQQILGQGPKLLIQFQNNGVVDDSQLPKDRFSAERLKGVDSTLKIQPAKLEDSAVYLCASSLGGSNQPQHFGDGTRLSIL.